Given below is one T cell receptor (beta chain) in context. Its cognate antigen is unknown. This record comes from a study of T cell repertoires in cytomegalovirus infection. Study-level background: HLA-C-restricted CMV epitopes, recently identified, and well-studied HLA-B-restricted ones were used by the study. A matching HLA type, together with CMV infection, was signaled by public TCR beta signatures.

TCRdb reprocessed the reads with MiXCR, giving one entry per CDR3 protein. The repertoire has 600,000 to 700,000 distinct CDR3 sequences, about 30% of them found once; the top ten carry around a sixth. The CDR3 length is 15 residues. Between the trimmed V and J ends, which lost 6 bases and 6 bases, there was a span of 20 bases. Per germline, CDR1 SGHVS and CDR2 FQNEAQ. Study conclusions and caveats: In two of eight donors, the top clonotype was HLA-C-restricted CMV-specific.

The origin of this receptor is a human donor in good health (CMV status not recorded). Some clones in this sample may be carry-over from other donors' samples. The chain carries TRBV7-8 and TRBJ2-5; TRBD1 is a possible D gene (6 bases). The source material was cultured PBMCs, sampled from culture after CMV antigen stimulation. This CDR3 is CASRSRGQGGQTQYF. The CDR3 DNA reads TGTGCCAGCAGATCACGGGGACAAGGGGGACAGACCCAGTACTTC.